Shown below are 5 T cell receptor beta chains from a single sample sequenced in a study of T cells in Graves' hyperthyroidism and ophthalmopathy. Researchers amplified the TCR beta CDR3 regions from RNA transcripts. The HTBI primer set served for first-round RT-PCR of the TCR CDR3. TCRdb re-analysed the multiplex PCR reads in MiXCR, keeping a single row per CDR3 protein. Seen here are about 680,000 distinct CDR3 sequences, roughly 32% observed once, and the top ten hold 30% to 40%. Sequenced material: blood. Receptors originate from a middle-aged woman with Graves' hyperthyroidism.

For this clonotype: This could be a read error, since a much larger clone is one nucleotide away. V and J are TRBV2 and TRBJ2-7, with TRBD2 as a possible D gene (6 bases). CDR3 size: 14 residues. Trimming took 7 bases from V and 4 from J, leaving 17 bases between them. Germline-derived CDR1 and CDR2 are SNHLY and FYNNEI. CDR3 residues: CASKRDSPIYEQYF. Written as DNA, the CDR3 is TGTGCCAGCAAACGGGACTCACCTATTTACGAGCAGTACTTC.

This sequence joins TRBV7-2 and TRBJ2-5; D could derive from TRBD1 or TRBD2 (5 bases each). The ends were cut back, 6 bases at V and 2 bases at J, with 19 bases in the middle. CDR3 length equals 16 residues. CDR1 is SGHTA, CDR2 FQGNSA, per germline. This chain's CDR3 is CASRTDGTAVQETQYF. The CDR3 bases are TGTGCCAGCAGGACCGACGGGACGGCGGTGCAAGAGACCCAGTACTTC.

This clonotype appeared a few times. The V and J genes are TRBV2 and TRBJ2-2; D is ambiguous. The V end lost 5 bases, the J end lost 4 bases, and 14 bases lay between the germline ends. The CDR3 covers 15 residues. Looked up from germline, CDR1 is SNHLY and CDR2 is FYNNEI. As DNA, the CDR3 is TGTGCCAGCAGTTTTTCCGAACCGGGCACCGGGGAGCTGTTTTTT. This sequence encodes CASSFSEPGTGELFF.

The V call is TRBV7-9, the J call TRBJ2-5; the match to TRBD2 covers 7 bases. V dropped 6 bases and J dropped 10; count of bases not matched to a gene: 26. CDR3 length equals 18 residues. CDR1 and CDR2 (germline): SEHNR, FQNEAQ (reference sequence). As DNA, the CDR3 is TGTGCCAGCAGAAGAGCGGGAACGCTAGAGGGGCTTATTTCGCTCCAGTACTTC. Protein product: CASRRAGTLEGLISLQYF. The whole variable domain, filled in from reference TRBV7-9 and TRBJ2-5, reads DTGVSQNPRHKITKRGQNVTFRCDPISEHNRLYWYRQTLGQGPEFLTYFQNEAQLEKSRLLSDRFSAERPKGSFSTLEIQRTEQGDSAMYLCASRRAGTLEGLISLQYFGPGTRLLVL.

The DNA for the CDR3 is TGCAGTGCTAGCTCGGACTGGGAAGCGACCGAGCAGTACTTC. Protein product: CSASSDWEATEQYF. The V call is TRBV20-1, the J call TRBJ2-7; tentative D call: TRBD2 (5 bases). The germline V gene encodes CDR1 DFQATT and CDR2 SNEGSKA (reference sequence). V lost 3 bases, J lost 6 bases, and 18 bases lay in between. This CDR3 is 14 amino acids long.